This T cell receptor beta chain was profiled in a study of T-cell reconstitution after alpha-beta-depleted transplantation in children. Study conclusions and caveats: A year had passed since transplant, and T-cell counts and diversity by then came mostly from newly produced T cells. High day-60 TCRbeta diversity in some patients came from surviving recipient T cells and thymic progenitors.

As concerns this clonotype: Its antigen is currently unknown.

Unique molecular identifiers were incorporated during preparation of the TCRbeta library. MiXCR was run by TCRdb on the PCR reads, yielding one entry per CDR3 protein. This repertoire shows about a million distinct CDR3 sequences, about 29% found once; its top ten account for about 28%. Germline V gene sequence: CDR1 SQVTM, CDR2 ANQGSEA. This CDR3 contains 13 residues. Trimming took off 2 bases at V and 5 bases at J, with 12 bases between the two ends. This chain links TRBV29-1 with TRBJ2-5; no firm D call. The sequencing here drew on PBMCs, mostly from graft donor cells, taken 360 days after TCRalphabeta/CD19-depleted stem cell transplant. This sequence originates from a boy younger than two who had a stem cell transplant for SCID, so the T cells may come from the graft donor. DNA of the CDR3: TGCAGCGTTGAAATGGTCAGGTCGGAGACCCAGTACTTC. This sequence encodes CSVEMVRSETQYF.